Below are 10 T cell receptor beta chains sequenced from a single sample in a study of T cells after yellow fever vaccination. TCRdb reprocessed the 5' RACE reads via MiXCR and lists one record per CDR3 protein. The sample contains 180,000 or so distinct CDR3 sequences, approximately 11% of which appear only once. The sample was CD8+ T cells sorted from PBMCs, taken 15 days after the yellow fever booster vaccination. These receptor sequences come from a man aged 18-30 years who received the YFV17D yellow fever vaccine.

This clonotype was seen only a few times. CDR3 loop: CASSLAVSSYNEQFF. As DNA, the CDR3 is TGTGCCAGCAGCTTAGCAGTGAGCTCCTACAATGAGCAGTTCTTC. V usage is TRBV7-9 and J usage is TRBJ2-1; D unresolved. There are 15 residues in the CDR3. Germline CDR1 is SEHNR and CDR2 is FQNEAQ (reference sequence). Between the trimmed V and J ends, which lost 0 bases and 0 bases, there was a span of 6 bases.

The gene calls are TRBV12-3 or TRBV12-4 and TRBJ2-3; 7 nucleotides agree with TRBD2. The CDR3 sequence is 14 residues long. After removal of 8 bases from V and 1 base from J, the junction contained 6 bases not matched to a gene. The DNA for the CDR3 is TGTGCCAGCGGACGGGGGGATGGCACAGATACGCAGTATTTT. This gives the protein CASGRGDGTDTQYF.

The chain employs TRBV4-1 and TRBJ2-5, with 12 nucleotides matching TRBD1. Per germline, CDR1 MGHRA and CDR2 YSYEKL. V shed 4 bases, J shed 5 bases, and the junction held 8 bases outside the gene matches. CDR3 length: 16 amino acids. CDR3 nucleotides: TGCGCCAGCAGCCCTCCGGGACAGGGGGCCGACGAGACCCAGTACTTC. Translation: CASSPPGQGADETQYF.

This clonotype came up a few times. The CDR3 DNA reads TGTGCCAGCAGCCCGGGTGCTAGCTTCTATGAGCAGTTCTTC. It encodes CASSPGASFYEQFF. The chain links TRBV3-1 to TRBJ2-1; D might be TRBD2 (5 bases). Germline assignment: CDR1 LGHDT and CDR2 YNNKEL (reference sequence). Trimming took 4 bases from V and 8 from J, leaving 15 bases between them. CDR3 length equals 14 residues.

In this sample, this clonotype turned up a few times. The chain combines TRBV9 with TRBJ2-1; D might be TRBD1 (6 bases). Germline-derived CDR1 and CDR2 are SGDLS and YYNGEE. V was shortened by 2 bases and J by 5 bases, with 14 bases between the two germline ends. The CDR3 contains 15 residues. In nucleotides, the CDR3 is TGTGCCAGCAGCGTTGGCCAGGGGCCCAACAATGAGCAGTTCTTC. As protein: CASSVGQGPNNEQFF.

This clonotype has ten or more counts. The CDR3 sequence: CASSQDRQAPGELFF. CDR3 sequence (DNA): TGCGCCAGCAGCCAAGATAGGCAGGCCCCCGGGGAGCTGTTTTTT. The chain employs TRBV4-3 and TRBJ2-2; D gene uncertain. Trimming stripped 0 bases from V and 6 bases from J, with 11 bases between. Germline-derived CDR1 and CDR2 are LGHNA and YSLEER. The CDR3 loop spans 15 amino acids.

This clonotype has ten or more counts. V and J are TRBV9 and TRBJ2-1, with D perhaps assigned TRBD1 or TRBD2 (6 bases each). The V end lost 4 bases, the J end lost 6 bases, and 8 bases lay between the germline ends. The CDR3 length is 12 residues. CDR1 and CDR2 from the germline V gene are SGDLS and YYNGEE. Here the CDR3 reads CASSRGVNEQFF. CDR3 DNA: TGTGCCAGCAGCAGGGGGGTCAATGAGCAGTTCTTC.

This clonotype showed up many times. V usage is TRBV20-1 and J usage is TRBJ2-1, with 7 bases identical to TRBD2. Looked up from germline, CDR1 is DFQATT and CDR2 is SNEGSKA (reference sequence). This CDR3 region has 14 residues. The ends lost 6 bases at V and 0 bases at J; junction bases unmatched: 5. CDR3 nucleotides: TGCAGTGCACTTGGACTAGACTCCTACAATGAGCAGTTCTTC. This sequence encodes CSALGLDSYNEQFF.

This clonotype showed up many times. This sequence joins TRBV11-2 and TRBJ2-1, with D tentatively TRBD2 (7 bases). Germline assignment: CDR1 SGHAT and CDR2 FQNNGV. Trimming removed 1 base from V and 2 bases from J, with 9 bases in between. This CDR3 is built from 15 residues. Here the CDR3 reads CASSLGGGPYNEQFF. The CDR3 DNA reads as TGTGCCAGCAGCTTAGGGGGGGGGCCCTACAATGAGCAGTTCTTC.

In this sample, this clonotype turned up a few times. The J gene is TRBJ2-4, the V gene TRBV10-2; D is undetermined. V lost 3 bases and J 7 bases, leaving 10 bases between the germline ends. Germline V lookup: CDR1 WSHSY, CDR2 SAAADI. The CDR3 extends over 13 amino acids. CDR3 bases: TGCGCCAGCAGTGAACCGACTGGGAACATTCAGTACTTC. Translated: CASSEPTGNIQYF.